The rows below give T cell receptor beta chains drawn from one sample of a study of blood T cell repertoires in COVID-19. The repertoire was sequenced with immunoSEQ multiplex PCR; TCRdb's copy has only in-frame clones and lacks some. The sample has around 100,000 clones, 75% to 90% seen once; the top ten hold roughly an eighth. The sequenced sample consisted of peripheral blood. Every receptor here comes from a human donor in a cohort sampled during active COVID-19. Each CDR3 is given with its conserved first and last residue. Fields, in order: clone size, D gene, V gene, J gene, CDR3 DNA, CDR3 protein. D genes are given only for firm matches. Rows may omit the clone size; those that give it use once, few, many or a size class.

.	TRBD1	TRBV7-9	TRBJ1-2	TGTGCCAGCAGCCATACGGGACAGGGGGGTGGCTACACCTTC	CASSHTGQGGGYTF
.	.	TRBV5-1	TRBJ2-7	TGCGCCAGCAGCTTGTGGGTCCCAGAAGGAGACAGAAGCTACGAGCAGTACTTC	CASSLWVPEGDRSYEQYF
.	.	TRBV15	TRBJ1-1	TGTGCCACCAGCAGAGGGACAGCTAAGAACACTGAAGCTTTCTTT	CATSRGTAKNTEAFF
.	.	TRBV6-2/TRBV6-3	TRBJ1-2	TGTGCCAGCAGTTACGAAGGGGTCGGAGGCTACACCTTC	CASSYEGVGGYTF
.	.	TRBV5-1	TRBJ2-3	TGCGCCAGCAGCTTCCGGACAAGTCCTAGCACAGATACGCAGTATTTT	CASSFRTSPSTDTQYF
.	.	TRBV6-5	TRBJ1-1	TGTGCCAGCAGCCCCTGGACTGGGAGGGCCACTGAAGCTTTCTTT	CASSPWTGRATEAFF
few	TRBD2	TRBV6-4	TRBJ2-3	TGTGCCAGCAGTGACGCCGGGGGGAGCACAGATACGCAGTATTTT	CASSDAGGSTDTQYF
.	TRBD2	TRBV9	TRBJ2-2	TGTGCCAGCAGCGTATCCCTAGCGGGGGCCTACACCGGGGAGCTGTTTTTT	CASSVSLAGAYTGELFF
.	.	TRBV15	TRBJ1-1	TGTGCCACCAGCATCCCCCGAGGGGGGAACACTGAAGCTTTCTTT	CATSIPRGGNTEAFF
.	TRBD1	TRBV6-2/TRBV6-3	TRBJ1-5	TGTGCCAGCAGTTCGCAGGGGGTAGATCAGCCCCAGCATTTT	CASSSQGVDQPQHF
.	TRBD2	TRBV28	TRBJ2-5	TGTGCCAGCAGCTCCGGGGGGGAGACGATATGGACCCAGTACTTC	CASSSGGETIWTQYF
.	.	TRBV11-2	TRBJ1-2	TGTGCCAGCAGTCCCAGGGTAACTAACTATGGCTACACCTTC	CASSPRVTNYGYTF
.	.	TRBV7-2	TRBJ1-1	TGTGCCAGCAGCTTCAGATTCAGGAACACTGAAGCTTTCTTT	CASSFRFRNTEAFF
.	.	TRBV7-2	TRBJ1-1	TGTGCCAGCAGCTTAACCGGGAACACTGAAGCTTTCTTT	CASSLTGNTEAFF
.	.	TRBV7-3	TRBJ2-2	TGTGCCAGCAGCCTCCGAGCTAAAGGGGAGCTGTTTTTT	CASSLRAKGELFF
.	.	TRBV30	TRBJ2-3	TGTGCCTGGAGTGCGGGGGTGTCCGGTTATACAGATACGCAGTATTTT	CAWSAGVSGYTDTQYF
once	.	TRBV3-1/TRBV3-2	TRBJ2-7	TGTGCCAGCAGCCAAGACTTAGGGGTCCCCTACGAGCAGTACTTC	CASSQDLGVPYEQYF
.	.	TRBV6-5	TRBJ1-5	TGTGCCAGCATGTTCAGGGGCCGCAATCAGCCCCAGCATTTT	CASMFRGRNQPQHF
.	TRBD1	TRBV11-3	TRBJ2-7	TGTGCCAGCAGCTTAGGACAGGGGAACTACGAGCAGTACTTC	CASSLGQGNYEQYF
.	.	TRBV10-3	TRBJ2-3	TGTGCCATCGGTGGGGCCGGCACAGATACGCAGTATTTT	CAIGGAGTDTQYF
.	.	TRBV21-1	TRBJ1-6	TGTGCCAGCAGCAAAAGGAGGACGGACGGCGTCTCACCCCTCCACTTT	CASSKRRTDGVSPLHF
.	TRBD1	TRBV7-2	TRBJ2-2	TGTGCCAGCAGCTTCAACAGGGGGCGGGTCCCCGGGGAGCTGTTTTTT	CASSFNRGRVPGELFF
.	TRBD2	TRBV5-1	TRBJ2-1	TGCGCCAGCAGCAACGGACTAGCGGGGGGGATTGAGCAGTTCTTC	CASSNGLAGGIEQFF
.	.	TRBV7-2	TRBJ2-7	TGTGCCAGCAGCTTAGTGGCAGGATCGCGCGAGCAGTACTTC	CASSLVAGSREQYF
.	.	TRBV6-2/TRBV6-3	TRBJ2-2	TGTGCCAGCAGTGGGAGGACGAACACCGGGGAGCTGTTTTTT	CASSGRTNTGELFF
.	.	TRBV4-3	TRBJ2-1	TGCGCCAGCAGCGAACGGGGGGCCGGGAACAATGAGCAGTTCTTC	CASSERGAGNNEQFF
.	.	TRBV3-1/TRBV3-2	TRBJ1-6	TGTGCCAGCAGCCCGCGCGGCAGCTCCTATAATTCACCCCTCCACTTT	CASSPRGSSYNSPLHF
.	TRBD1	TRBV3-1/TRBV3-2	TRBJ1-2	TGTGCCAGCAGCCAAGAACCAGGGGGCTATGGCTACACCTTC	CASSQEPGGYGYTF
once	.	TRBV6-2/TRBV6-3	TRBJ2-7	TGTGCCAGCAGTTCGGGATGGGGGGAGCCCTCCTACGAGCAGTACTTC	CASSSGWGEPSYEQYF
once	.	TRBV15	TRBJ1-1	TGTGCCACCAGCAGTAGACAGTTGAACACTGAAGCTTTCTTT	CATSSRQLNTEAFF
.	TRBD2	TRBV18	TRBJ2-3	TGTGCCAGCTCACCGGGACTAGAGGGCACAGATACGCAGTATTTT	CASSPGLEGTDTQYF
.	.	TRBV4-3	TRBJ1-1	TGCGCCAGCAGCCCTAGACGGTACACTGAAGCTTTCTTT	CASSPRRYTEAFF
once	TRBD1	TRBV6-2/TRBV6-3	TRBJ1-5	TGTGCCAGCAGCCGCAGGGGGAACAATCAGCCCCAGCATTTT	CASSRRGNNQPQHF